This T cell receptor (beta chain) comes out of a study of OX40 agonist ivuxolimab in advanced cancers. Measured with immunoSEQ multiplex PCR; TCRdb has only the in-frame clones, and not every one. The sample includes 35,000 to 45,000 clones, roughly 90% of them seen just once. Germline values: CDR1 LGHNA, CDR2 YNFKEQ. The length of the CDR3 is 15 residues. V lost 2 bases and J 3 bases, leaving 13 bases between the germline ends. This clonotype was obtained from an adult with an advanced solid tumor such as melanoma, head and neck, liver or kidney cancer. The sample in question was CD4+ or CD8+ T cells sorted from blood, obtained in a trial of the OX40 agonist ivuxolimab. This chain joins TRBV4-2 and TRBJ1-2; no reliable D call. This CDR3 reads CASSQNGDVDYGYTF. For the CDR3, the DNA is TGTGCCAGCAGCCAAAATGGGGATGTTGACTATGGCTACACCTTC.